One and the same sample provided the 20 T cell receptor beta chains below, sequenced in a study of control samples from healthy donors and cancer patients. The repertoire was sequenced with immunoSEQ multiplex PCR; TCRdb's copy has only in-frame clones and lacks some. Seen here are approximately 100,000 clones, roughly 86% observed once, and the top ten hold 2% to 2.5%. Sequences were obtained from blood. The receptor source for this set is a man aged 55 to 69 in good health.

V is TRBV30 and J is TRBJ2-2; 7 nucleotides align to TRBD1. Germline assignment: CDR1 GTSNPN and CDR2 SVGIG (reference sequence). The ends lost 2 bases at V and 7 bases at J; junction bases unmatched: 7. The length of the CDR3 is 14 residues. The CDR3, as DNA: TGTGCCTGGAGTAGGGGGCGCGAAGGCGGGGAGCTGTTTTTT. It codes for CAWSRGREGGELFF.

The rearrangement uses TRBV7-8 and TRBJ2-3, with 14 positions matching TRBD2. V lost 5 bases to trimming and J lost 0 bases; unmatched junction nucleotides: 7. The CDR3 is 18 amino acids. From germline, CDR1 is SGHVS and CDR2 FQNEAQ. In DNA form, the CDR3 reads TGTGCCAGCAGCCGCGGGACTAGCGGGAGCCCCAGCACAGATACGCAGTATTTT. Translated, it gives CASSRGTSGSPSTDTQYF.

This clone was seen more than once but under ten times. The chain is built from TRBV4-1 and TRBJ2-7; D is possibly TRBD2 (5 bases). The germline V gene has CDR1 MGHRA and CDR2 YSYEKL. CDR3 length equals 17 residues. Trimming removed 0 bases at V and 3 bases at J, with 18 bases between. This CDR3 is CASSQDPVRGVYYEQYF. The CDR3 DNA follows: TGCGCCAGCAGCCAAGATCCCGTCCGGGGAGTATACTACGAGCAGTACTTC.

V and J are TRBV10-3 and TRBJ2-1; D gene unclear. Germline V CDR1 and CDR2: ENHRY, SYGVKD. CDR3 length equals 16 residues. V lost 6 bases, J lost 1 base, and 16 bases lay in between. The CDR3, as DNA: TGTGCCATCAGGACCCCCCGCGGCCCTTCCTACAATGAGCAGTTCTTC. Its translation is CAIRTPRGPSYNEQFF.

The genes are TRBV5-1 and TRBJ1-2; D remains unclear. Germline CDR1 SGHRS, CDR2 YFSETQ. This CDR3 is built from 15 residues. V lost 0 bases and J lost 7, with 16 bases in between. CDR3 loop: CASSLGGSGAVGYTF. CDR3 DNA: TGCGCCAGCAGCTTGGGAGGCTCGGGAGCAGTTGGCTACACCTTC. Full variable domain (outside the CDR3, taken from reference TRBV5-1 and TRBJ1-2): KAGVTQTPRYLIKTRGQQVTLSCSPISGHRSVSWYQQTPGQGLQFLFEYFSETQRNKGNFPGRFSGRQFSNSRSEMNVSTLELGDSALYLCASSLGGSGAVGYTFGSGTRLTVV.

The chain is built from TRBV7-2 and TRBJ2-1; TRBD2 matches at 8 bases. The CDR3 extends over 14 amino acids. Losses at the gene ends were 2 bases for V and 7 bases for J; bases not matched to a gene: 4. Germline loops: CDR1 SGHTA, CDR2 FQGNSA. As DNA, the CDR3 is TGTGCCAGCAGCTTAACTAGCGGCGAGAATGAGCAGTTCTTC. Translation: CASSLTSGENEQFF.

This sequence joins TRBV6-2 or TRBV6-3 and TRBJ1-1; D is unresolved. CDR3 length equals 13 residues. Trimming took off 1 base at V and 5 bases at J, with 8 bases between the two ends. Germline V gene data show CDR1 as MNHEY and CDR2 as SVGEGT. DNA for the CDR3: TGTGCCAGCAGTTACTTTGGTTTAACTGAAGCTTTCTTT. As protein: CASSYFGLTEAFF.

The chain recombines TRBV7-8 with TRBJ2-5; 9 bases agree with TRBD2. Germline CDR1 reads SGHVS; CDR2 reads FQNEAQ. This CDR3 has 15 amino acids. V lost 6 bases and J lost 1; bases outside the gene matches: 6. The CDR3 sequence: CASRASGTLQETQYF. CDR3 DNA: TGTGCCAGCAGGGCTAGCGGGACCCTCCAAGAGACCCAGTACTTC.

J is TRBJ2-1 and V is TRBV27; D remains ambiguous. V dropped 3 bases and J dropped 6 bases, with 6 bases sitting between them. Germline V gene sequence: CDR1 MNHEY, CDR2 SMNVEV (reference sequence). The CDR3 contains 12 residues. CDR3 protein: CASSFNGNEQFF. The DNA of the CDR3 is TGTGCCAGCAGTTTTAATGGCAATGAGCAGTTCTTC.

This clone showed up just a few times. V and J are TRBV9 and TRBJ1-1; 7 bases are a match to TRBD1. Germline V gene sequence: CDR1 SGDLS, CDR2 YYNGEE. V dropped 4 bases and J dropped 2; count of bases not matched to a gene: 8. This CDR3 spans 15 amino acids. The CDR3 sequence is CASSPGGGQNTEAFF. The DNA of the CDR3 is TGTGCCAGCAGCCCAGGGGGAGGGCAAAACACTGAAGCTTTCTTT.

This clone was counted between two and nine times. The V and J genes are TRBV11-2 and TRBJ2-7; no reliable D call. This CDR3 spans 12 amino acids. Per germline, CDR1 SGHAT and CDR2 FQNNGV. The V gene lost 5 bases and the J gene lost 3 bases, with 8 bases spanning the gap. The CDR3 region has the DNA TGTGCCAGCAGCCTCTATTTCTACGAGCAGTACTTC. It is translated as CASSLYFYEQYF.

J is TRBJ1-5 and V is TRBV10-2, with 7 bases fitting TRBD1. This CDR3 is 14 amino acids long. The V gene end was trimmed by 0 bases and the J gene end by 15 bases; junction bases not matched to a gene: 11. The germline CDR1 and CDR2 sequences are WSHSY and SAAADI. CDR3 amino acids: CASSESTRQGQGHF. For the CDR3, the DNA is TGCGCCAGCAGTGAGTCCACACGACAGGGCCAAGGGCATTTT.

The CDR3 region has the DNA TGCGCCAGCAGCGCCGGAACAGGGGCCGGAGACTATGGCTACACCTTC. Amino acids: CASSAGTGAGDYGYTF. The V and J genes are TRBV10-1 and TRBJ1-2; 7 bases line up with TRBD1. Looked up from germline, CDR1 is WNHNN and CDR2 is SYGVQD (reference sequence). V trimming: 6 bases; J trimming: 3 bases; junction bases outside the gene matches: 13. The CDR3 totals 16 residues.

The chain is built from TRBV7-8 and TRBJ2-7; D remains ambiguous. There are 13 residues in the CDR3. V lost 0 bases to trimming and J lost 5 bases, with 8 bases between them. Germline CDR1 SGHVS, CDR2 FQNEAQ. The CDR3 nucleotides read TGTGCCAGCAGCTTAGCTGTCGGCGACGAGCAGTACTTC. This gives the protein CASSLAVGDEQYF.

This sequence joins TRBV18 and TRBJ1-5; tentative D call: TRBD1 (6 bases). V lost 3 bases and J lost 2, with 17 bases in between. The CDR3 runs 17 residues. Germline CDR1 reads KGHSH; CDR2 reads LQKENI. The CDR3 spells CASSPGGGQMGNQPQHF. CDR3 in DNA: TGTGCCAGCTCACCGGGAGGGGGACAAATGGGCAATCAGCCCCAGCATTTT.

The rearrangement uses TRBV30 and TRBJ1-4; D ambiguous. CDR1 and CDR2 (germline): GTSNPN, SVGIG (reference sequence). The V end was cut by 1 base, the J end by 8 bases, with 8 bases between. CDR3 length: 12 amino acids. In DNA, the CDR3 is TGTGCCTGGAGTGGGGGAGGCGAAAAACTGTTTTTT. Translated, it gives CAWSGGGEKLFF.

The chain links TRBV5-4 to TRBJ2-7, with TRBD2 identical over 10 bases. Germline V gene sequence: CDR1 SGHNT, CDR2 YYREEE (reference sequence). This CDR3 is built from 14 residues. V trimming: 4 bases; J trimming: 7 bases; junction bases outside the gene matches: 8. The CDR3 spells CASSILAGAGEQYF. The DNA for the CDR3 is TGTGCCAGCAGCATTCTAGCGGGGGCGGGTGAGCAGTACTTC.

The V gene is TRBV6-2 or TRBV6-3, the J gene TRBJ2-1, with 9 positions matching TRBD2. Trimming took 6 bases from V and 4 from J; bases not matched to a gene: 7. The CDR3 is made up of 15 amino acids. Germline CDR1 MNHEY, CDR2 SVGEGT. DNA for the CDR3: TGTGCCAGCAGCCAAAGCGGGGGGCTGTACAATGAGCAGTTCTTC. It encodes CASSQSGGLYNEQFF.

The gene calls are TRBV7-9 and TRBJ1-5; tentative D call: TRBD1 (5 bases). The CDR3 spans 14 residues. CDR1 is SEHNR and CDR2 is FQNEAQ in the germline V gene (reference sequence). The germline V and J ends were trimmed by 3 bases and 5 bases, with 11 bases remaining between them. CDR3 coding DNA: TGTGCCAGCAGCTTGGGGGGGAGGGATCAGCCCCAGCATTTT. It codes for CASSLGGRDQPQHF.

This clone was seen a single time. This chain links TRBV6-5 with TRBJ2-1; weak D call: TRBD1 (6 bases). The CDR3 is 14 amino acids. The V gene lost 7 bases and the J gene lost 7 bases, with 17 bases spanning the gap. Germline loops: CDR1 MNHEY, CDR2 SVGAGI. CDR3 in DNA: TGTGCCAGCACCGCCTCAGGGGCCCGGAATGAGCAGTTCTTC. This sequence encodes CASTASGARNEQFF.